This TCR beta chain was identified in a study of T cell repertoires in cytomegalovirus infection. The overall study: Public TCR beta signatures marked donors with CMV infection and the matching HLA. Study conclusions and caveats: What dominated the ex vivo response were HLA-C-restricted CMV-specific TCR beta clonotypes. Cumulative public TCR beta family frequency identified CMV carriers with the relevant HLA.

In germline, CDR1 is SGHVS, CDR2 FNYEAQ. The V gene lost 1 base and the J gene lost 3 bases, with 12 bases spanning the gap. CDR3 length: 15 amino acids. TCRdb reprocessed the reads with MiXCR, giving one entry per CDR3 protein. The data contain nearly 450,000 distinct CDR3 sequences, 25% to 40% of them seen just once; the ten biggest clones take up roughly 13%. This clonotype was seen many times. Its antigen is as yet unknown. Sequenced: PBMCs. The sequence was collected from a human donor in good health (CMV status not recorded). Some clones in this sample may be carry-over from other donors' samples. The chain employs TRBV7-6 and TRBJ1-1, with D possibly TRBD1 on 5 matching bases. This chain's CDR3 is CASSLGMGRDTEAFF. In nucleotides, the CDR3 is TGTGCCAGCAGCTTAGGCATGGGACGCGACACTGAAGCTTTCTTT.